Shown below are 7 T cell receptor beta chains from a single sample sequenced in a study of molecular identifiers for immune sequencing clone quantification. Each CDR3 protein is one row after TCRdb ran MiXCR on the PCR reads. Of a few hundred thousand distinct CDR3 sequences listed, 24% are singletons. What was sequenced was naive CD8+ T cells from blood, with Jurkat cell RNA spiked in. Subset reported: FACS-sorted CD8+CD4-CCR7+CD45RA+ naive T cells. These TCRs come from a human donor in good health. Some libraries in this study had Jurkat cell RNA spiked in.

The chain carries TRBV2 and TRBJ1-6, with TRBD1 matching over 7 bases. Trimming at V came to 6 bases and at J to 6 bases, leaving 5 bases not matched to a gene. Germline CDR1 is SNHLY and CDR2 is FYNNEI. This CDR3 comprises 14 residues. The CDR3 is CASRKWDSNSPLHF. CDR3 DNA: TGTGCCAGCAGGAAATGGGACAGTAATTCACCCCTCCACTTT. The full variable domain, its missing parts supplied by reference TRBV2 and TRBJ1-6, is EPEVTQTPSHQVTQMGQEVILRCVPISNHLYFYWYRQILGQKVEFLVSFYNNEISEKSEIFDDQFSVERPDGSNFTLKIRSTKLEDSAMYFCASRKWDSNSPLHFGNGTRLTVT.

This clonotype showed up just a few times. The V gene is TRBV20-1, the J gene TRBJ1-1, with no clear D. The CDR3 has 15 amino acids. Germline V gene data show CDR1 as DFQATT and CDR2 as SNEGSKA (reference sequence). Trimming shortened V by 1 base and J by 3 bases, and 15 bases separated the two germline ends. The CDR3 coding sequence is TGCAGTGCTAGAGCCGGCGGGATCGCGGACACTGAAGCTTTCTTT. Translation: CSARAGGIADTEAFF.

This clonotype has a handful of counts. The CDR3 nucleotides read TGCAGTGCGAGGACTGATACCTACGAGCAGTACTTC. It specifies CSARTDTYEQYF. The chain combines TRBV20-1 with TRBJ2-7, with TRBD2 as a possible D gene (5 bases). Germline CDR1 and CDR2: DFQATT and SNEGSKA (reference sequence). The CDR3 sequence is 12 residues long. The germline V and J ends were trimmed by 6 bases and 2 bases, with 11 bases remaining between them.

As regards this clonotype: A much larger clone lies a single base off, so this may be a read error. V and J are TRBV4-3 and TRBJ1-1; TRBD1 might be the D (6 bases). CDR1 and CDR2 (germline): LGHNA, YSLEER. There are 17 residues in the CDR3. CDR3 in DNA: TGCGCCAGCGGCCAAGAACGCTTTACAGGGAGAGGAACTGAAGCTTTCTTT. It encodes CASGQERFTGRGTEAFF.

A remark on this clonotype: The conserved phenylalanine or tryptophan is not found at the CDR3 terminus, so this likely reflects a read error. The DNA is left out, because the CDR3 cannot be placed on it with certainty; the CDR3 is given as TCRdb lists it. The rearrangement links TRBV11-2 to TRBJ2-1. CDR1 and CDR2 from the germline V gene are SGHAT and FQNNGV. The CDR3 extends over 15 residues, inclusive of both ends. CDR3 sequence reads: CASSGRQGPYNEPFL.

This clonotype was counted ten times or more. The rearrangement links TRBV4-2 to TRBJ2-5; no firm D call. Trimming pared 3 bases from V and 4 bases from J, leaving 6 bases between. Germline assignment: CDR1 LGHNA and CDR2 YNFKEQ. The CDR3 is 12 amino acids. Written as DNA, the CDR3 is TGTGCCAGCAGCCATCAAGCAGAGACCCAGTACTTC. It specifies CASSHQAETQYF.

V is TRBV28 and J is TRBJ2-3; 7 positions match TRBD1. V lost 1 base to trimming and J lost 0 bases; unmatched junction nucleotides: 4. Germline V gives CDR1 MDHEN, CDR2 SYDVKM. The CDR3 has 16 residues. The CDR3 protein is CASSLYTGVSTDTQYF. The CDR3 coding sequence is TGTGCCAGCAGTTTATATACAGGGGTTAGCACAGATACGCAGTATTTT.